The 7 T cell receptor beta chains given below trace back to one sample, sequenced in a study of blood T cell repertoires in COVID-19. Libraries were prepared by immunoSEQ multiplex PCR; TCRdb keeps only in-frame clonotypes and omits some of them. The sample lists 150,000 to 200,000 clones, about 90% seen once, with approximately 2.9% in the top ten. The source material was peripheral blood. The source of these receptors is a man between 60 and 75 years old with acute or convalescent COVID-19.

This chain uses TRBV15 with TRBJ1-2, with 8 bases aligning to TRBD1. V lost 3 bases, J lost 7 bases, and 10 bases stayed unmatched. Looked up from germline, CDR1 is LNHNV and CDR2 is YYDKDF (reference sequence). This CDR3 has 15 amino acids. The CDR3 here is CATSRRQGPPIGYTF. The CDR3 DNA follows: TGTGCCACCAGCAGGAGACAGGGGCCCCCTATTGGCTACACCTTC.

The rearrangement links TRBV6-5 to TRBJ1-1; the D gene is possibly TRBD1 (6 bases). Per germline, CDR1 MNHEY and CDR2 SVGAGI. V was shortened by 6 bases and J by 6 bases, with 20 bases between the two germline ends. The CDR3 contains 15 residues. CDR3 sequence (DNA): TGTGCCAGCAGCAATTACGGAAGGGGGAGTGCTGAAGCTTTCTTT. It translates to CASSNYGRGSAEAFF.

The chain is built from TRBV4-1 and TRBJ2-2; 7 nucleotides align to TRBD2. Germline V gene lookup returns CDR1 MGHRA and CDR2 YSYEKL. The CDR3 has 17 residues. Trimming at V came to 4 bases and at J to 6 bases, leaving 14 bases not matched to a gene. CDR3 sequence: CASSREGGLGFAGELFF. In DNA form, the CDR3 reads TGCGCCAGCAGCCGAGAAGGTGGACTAGGGTTTGCCGGGGAGCTGTTTTTT.

The rearrangement joins TRBV28 to TRBJ2-7; D remains unclear. The CDR3 contains 13 residues. Germline CDR1 and CDR2: MDHEN and SYDVKM. V lost 6 bases and J lost 2, with 11 bases in between. The CDR3 DNA reads as TGTGCCAGCAGGGCCCCAGTGACCTACGAGCAGTACTTC. It codes for CASRAPVTYEQYF.

This chain joins TRBV7-9 and TRBJ1-4; D unclear. V dropped 5 bases and J dropped 10 bases, with 20 bases sitting between them. Germline V lookup: CDR1 SEHNR, CDR2 FQNEAQ (reference sequence). There are 15 residues in the CDR3. In DNA form, the CDR3 reads TGTGCCAGCAGCCCCCCTATTCTAAGTCGCGCAAAACTGTTTTTT. It codes for CASSPPILSRAKLFF.

CDR3 bases: TGCGCCAGCAGCAGAACAGCAAACACCGGGGAGCTGTTTTTT. Translating gives CASSRTANTGELFF. V and J are TRBV10-2 and TRBJ2-2; D unresolved. This CDR3 comprises 14 residues. Per germline, CDR1 WSHSY and CDR2 SAAADI. Trimming took off 6 bases at V and 2 bases at J, with 10 bases between the two ends.

The rearrangement joins TRBV7-9 to TRBJ1-2; D is perhaps TRBD1 (5 bases). Trimming removed 4 bases from V and 4 bases from J, with 19 bases in between. The CDR3 runs 16 residues. The germline CDR1 and CDR2 sequences are SEHNR and FQNEAQ (reference sequence). CDR3 sequence (DNA): TGTGCCAGCAGCTCAGATCGGGACTCCCTTGGCTATGGCTACACCTTC. The encoded protein is CASSSDRDSLGYGYTF.